Listed below are T cell receptor beta chains from one sample, sequenced in a study of cytomegalovirus exposure and HLA in healthy donors. The protocol was immunoSEQ multiplex PCR, while the TCRdb copy is restricted to in-frame clones and leaves out a portion. The repertoire includes almost 200,000 clones, 65% to 90% of them detected once, and approximately 2.2% sits in the top ten. Material: PBMCs. The receptors shown here come from a woman aged 45-59 years in good health and CMV-seronegative. Each CDR3 is given without its conserved first and last residue. The order of the fields is V gene, CDR3 length, J gene, CDR3 protein.

V: TRBV29-1
length: 16
J: TRBJ2-7
CDR3: SVEDRGASGRNSYEQY

V: TRBV30
length: 12
J: TRBJ1-5
CDR3: AWSKGQGNQPQH

V: TRBV29-1
length: 14
J: TRBJ1-3
CDR3: SVGGQGGSSGNTIY

V: TRBV29-1
length: 12
J: TRBJ2-1
CDR3: SVGDRAPYNEQF

V: TRBV11-2
length: 14
J: TRBJ1-5
CDR3: ASSQWGGVSNQPQH

V: TRBV6-1
length: 13
J: TRBJ2-7
CDR3: ASSRQGADFSEQY

V: TRBV11-2
length: 14
J: TRBJ2-1
CDR3: ASSLTGLASYNEQF

V: TRBV27
length: 12
J: TRBJ2-3
CDR3: ASSLGGGTDTQY

V: TRBV27
length: 12
J: TRBJ2-7
CDR3: ASSFWDRVNEQY

V: TRBV28
length: 10
J: TRBJ1-5
CDR3: ASSGLIQPQH

V: TRBV15
length: 11
J: TRBJ2-1
CDR3: ATSTEGGGEQF

V: TRBV13
length: 13
J: TRBJ2-7
CDR3: ASSPANRYRYEQY

V: TRBV5-1
length: 13
J: TRBJ1-1
CDR3: ASSLVQAMNTEAF

V: TRBV6-5
length: 12
J: TRBJ2-1
CDR3: ASSYIRQANEQF

V: TRBV28
length: 12
J: TRBJ1-1
CDR3: ASTPDRGNTEAF

V: TRBV2
length: 12
J: TRBJ1-5
CDR3: ASSVDRGRQPQH

V: TRBV7-2
length: 11
J: TRBJ2-7
CDR3: ASSLARAGEQY

V: TRBV10-3
length: 13
J: TRBJ2-2
CDR3: AIRGAGAPTGELF

V: TRBV6-6
length: 13
J: TRBJ1-5
CDR3: ASSYGRAGNQPQH

V: TRBV9
length: 14
J: TRBJ2-7
CDR3: ASSATPGQGNYEQY

V: TRBV29-1
length: 8
J: TRBJ2-1
CDR3: SVGSSEQF

V: TRBV6-1
length: 12
J: TRBJ1-1
CDR3: ASSELQMNTEAF

V: TRBV7-3
length: 14
J: TRBJ2-2
CDR3: ASSLTPRGRVGELF

V: TRBV7-9
length: 14
J: TRBJ1-3
CDR3: ASSPPGGGVGNTIY

V: TRBV6-6
length: 14
J: TRBJ1-6
CDR3: ASSGQGPTYNSPLH

V: TRBV7-2
length: 15
J: TRBJ2-1
CDR3: ASSLAPTSGSFDEQF

V: TRBV7-9
length: 10
J: TRBJ1-1
CDR3: ASSLDRAEAF

V: TRBV18
length: 10
J: TRBJ1-2
CDR3: ASSTVNYGYT

V: TRBV18
length: 12
J: TRBJ1-5
CDR3: ASSQGQGNQPQH

V: TRBV27
length: 14
J: TRBJ2-5
CDR3: ASSLSPSGQKETQY

V: TRBV10-1
length: 16
J: TRBJ2-1
CDR3: ASSESTSGRPRYNEQF

V: TRBV15
length: 15
J: TRBJ2-3
CDR3: ATSRTRLAGSTDTQY

V: TRBV5-6
length: 11
J: TRBJ2-6
CDR3: ASSPSWANVLT

V: TRBV6-5
length: 13
J: TRBJ1-1
CDR3: AGSYSGATVTEAF

V: TRBV25-1
length: 14
J: TRBJ2-7
CDR3: ASSAFLAESSYEQY

V: TRBV29-1
length: 10
J: TRBJ2-1
CDR3: SVDRSLNEQF

V: TRBV5-6
length: 12
J: TRBJ1-2
CDR3: ASSFRQGVGGYT

V: TRBV28
length: 13
J: TRBJ1-5
CDR3: ASSRDRGSNQPQH

V: TRBV6-1
length: 10
J: TRBJ2-7
CDR3: ASSENRDEQY

V: TRBV7-2
length: 14
J: TRBJ1-1
CDR3: ASRVAGGAIPTEAF

V: TRBV6-6
length: 13
J: TRBJ1-4
CDR3: ASSDNRVTNEKLF

V: TRBV7-3
length: 13
J: TRBJ1-2
CDR3: ASSSGQGRDYGYT

V: TRBV18
length: 12
J: TRBJ1-1
CDR3: ASSPTGDHTEAF

V: TRBV30
length: 11
J: TRBJ1-4
CDR3: AWADSDNEKLF

V: TRBV28
length: 12
J: TRBJ1-5
CDR3: ASRLGQGIGPQH

V: TRBV6-1
length: 13
J: TRBJ2-7
CDR3: ASWAGSGNSYEQY

V: TRBV4-3
length: 11
J: TRBJ2-7
CDR3: ASSQEASYEQY

V: TRBV5-1
length: 11
J: TRBJ2-7
CDR3: ASSLAGTSTKY

V: TRBV28
length: 11
J: TRBJ2-7
CDR3: ATKGGASYEQY

V: TRBV7-9
length: 11
J: TRBJ1-5
CDR3: ASSRQGLQPQH

V: TRBV5-5
length: 12
J: TRBJ2-7
CDR3: ASSRAGTFDEQY